The 2 T cell receptor beta chains listed next were all sequenced from one sample in a study of response to subunit inactivated influenza vaccine. TCRdb reprocessed the RT-PCR reads via MiXCR and lists one record per CDR3 protein. The sample yields about 700,000 distinct CDR3 sequences, approximately 14% seen once. The sequences come from PBMCs from blood, collected roughly 13 days after vaccination. These receptor sequences come from a man aged 50 to 60 who received an inactivated influenza vaccine.

This clonotype was counted only a few times. The rearrangement links TRBV2 to TRBJ1-1; tentative D call: TRBD1 (5 bases). The germline V gene encodes CDR1 SNHLY and CDR2 FYNNEI. Trimming shortened V by 1 base and J by 0 bases, and 6 bases separated the two germline ends. The CDR3 covers 14 residues. CDR3 amino acids: CASSEGRVNTEAFF. The CDR3 DNA reads TGTGCCAGCAGTGAAGGCAGGGTGAACACTGAAGCTTTCTTT.

V and J are TRBV6-2 or TRBV6-3 and TRBJ2-2; possible D gene TRBD2, 5 bases. The length of the CDR3 is 14 residues. V was shortened by 6 bases and J by 6 bases, with 14 bases between the two germline ends. CDR1 MNHEY and CDR2 SVGEGT come from the germline V gene. The CDR3 bases are TGTGCCAGCAGCCCTCCTGCTAGCTCCGGGGAGCTGTTTTTT. Translation gives CASSPPASSGELFF.